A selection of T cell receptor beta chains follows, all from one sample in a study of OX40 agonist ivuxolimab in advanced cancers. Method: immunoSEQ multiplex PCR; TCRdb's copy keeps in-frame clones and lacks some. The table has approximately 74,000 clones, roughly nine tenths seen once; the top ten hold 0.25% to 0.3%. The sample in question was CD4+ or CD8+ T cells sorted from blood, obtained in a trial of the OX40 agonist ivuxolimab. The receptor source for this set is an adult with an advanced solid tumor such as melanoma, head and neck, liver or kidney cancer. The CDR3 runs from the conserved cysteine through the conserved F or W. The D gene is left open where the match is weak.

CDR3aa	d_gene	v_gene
CASSETGQAITSTDTQYF	TRBD1	TRBV25-1
CSVDEMNTEAFF	-	TRBV29-1
CASSASGSSYNEQFF	TRBD2	TRBV7-3
CASSFQGSDLQYF	-	TRBV11-2
CATTRGTNTGELFF	-	TRBV25-1
CASSSGLAGRTGELFF	TRBD2	TRBV28
CASSPGTPGRTDTQYF	-	TRBV6-6
CSVDGTGNSNEQFF	TRBD1	TRBV29-1
CASTEVLNTGELFF	-	TRBV6-1
CASSLVSRTNTEAFF	-	TRBV7-8
CASSLGFGVSYEQYF	-	TRBV11-3
CASSHGGEKLFF	-	TRBV5-1
CASSGTGRPILAF	-	TRBV9
CASGYGQHQETQYF	-	TRBV19
CASSLGTGRETQYF	TRBD1	TRBV5-1
CASSLAFAGYTF	-	TRBV5-1
CASSSPGLRYEQYF	-	TRBV7-2
CASSLRQSRTEAFF	-	TRBV5-8
CASSEPRANQPQHF	-	TRBV6-1
CASSQDRGQPQHF	-	TRBV14
CASSVGPLYEQYF	-	TRBV9